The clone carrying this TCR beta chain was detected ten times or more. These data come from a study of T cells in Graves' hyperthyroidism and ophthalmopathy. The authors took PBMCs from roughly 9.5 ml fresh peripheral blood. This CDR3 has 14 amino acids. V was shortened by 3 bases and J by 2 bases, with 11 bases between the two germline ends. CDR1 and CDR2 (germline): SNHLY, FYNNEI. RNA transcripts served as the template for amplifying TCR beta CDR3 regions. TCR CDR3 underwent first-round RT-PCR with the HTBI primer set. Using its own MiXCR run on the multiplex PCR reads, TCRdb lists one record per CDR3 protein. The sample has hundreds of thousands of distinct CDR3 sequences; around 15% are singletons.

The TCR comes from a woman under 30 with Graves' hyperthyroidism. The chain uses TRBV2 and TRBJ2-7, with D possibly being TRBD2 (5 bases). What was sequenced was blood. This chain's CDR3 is CASSETILAYEQYF. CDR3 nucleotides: TGTGCCAGCAGTGAGACTATCCTGGCCTACGAGCAGTACTTC.